The 19 T cell receptor beta chains presented below share a single source sample, sequenced in a study of blood T cells in healthy people across ages. The use of a sample-barcoded 5' primer and a J-beta primer mix characterized a second PCR of about 6 to 11 cycles. Via MiXCR, TCRdb re-called the 5' RACE reads, giving one row per CDR3 protein. Here the sample spans 1.4 million to 1.5 million distinct CDR3 sequences, 42% being singletons. Sequencing was performed on blood. Receptors originate from a woman younger than 30 in good health.

The table lists this clonotype with a count of one. A much bigger clone sits one base away, suggesting this may be a read error. V usage is TRBV4-1 and J usage is TRBJ2-4; perhaps D is TRBD1 or TRBD2 (5 bases each). This CDR3 is 15 amino acids long. In germline, CDR1 is MGHRA, CDR2 YSYEKL. As DNA, the CDR3 is TGCGACAGCAGCCAAACCCGGGACGGAGAAAACATTCAGTACTTC. As protein: CDSSQTRDGENIQYF.

The V and J genes are TRBV12-3 or TRBV12-4 and TRBJ2-5, with TRBD2 matching 7 bases. The CDR3 has 14 amino acids. V lost 6 bases to trimming and J lost 3 bases; unmatched junction nucleotides: 7. CDR3 DNA sequence: TGTGCCAGCAGCGGCGGGGGAAACGAAGAGACCCAGTACTTC. Protein: CASSGGGNEETQYF.

The chain joins TRBV6-2 or TRBV6-3 to TRBJ2-3; D is uncertain. Germline V gives CDR1 MNHEY, CDR2 SVGEGT. V lost 7 bases to trimming and J lost 0 bases, with 26 bases between them. The CDR3 is 19 residues long. CDR3 nucleotides: TGTGCCAGCACCTTCCAGAGAAGGGTCATTGACTCTAGCACAGATACGCAGTATTTT. Its translation is CASTFQRRVIDSSTDTQYF.

This chain uses TRBV5-6 with TRBJ2-6; 7 nucleotides agree with TRBD1. Unmatched junction bases numbered 12, after V lost 4 bases and J lost 2 bases. The CDR3 spans 18 residues. The germline V gene encodes CDR1 SGHDT and CDR2 YYEEEE. The chain's CDR3 is CASSPLTGITAGANVLTF. The DNA of the CDR3 is TGTGCCAGCAGCCCCCTGACAGGGATTACGGCTGGGGCCAACGTCCTGACTTTC.

This clonotype showed up just once. The chain joins TRBV19 to TRBJ2-1, with TRBD2 as a possible D gene (5 bases). Looked up from germline, CDR1 is LNHDA and CDR2 is SQIVND (reference sequence). The CDR3 has 14 residues. The ends were cut back, 6 bases at V and 7 bases at J, with 16 bases in the middle. CDR3 sequence reads: CASSPASWRNEQFF. The CDR3 DNA reads as TGTGCCAGTAGCCCCGCCTCATGGAGGAATGAGCAGTTCTTC.

With respect to this clonotype: Sequence at one end of the junction differs from germline and may be a read error. V is TRBV13 and J is TRBJ2-1; 9 bases are shared with TRBD2. This CDR3 is 16 amino acids long. Germline loops: CDR1 PRHDT, CDR2 FYEKMQ (reference sequence). The CDR3 loop reads CACSLDGGRAYNEQFF. The CDR3 nucleotides are TGTGCCTGCAGCTTAGATGGCGGGAGGGCCTACAATGAGCAGTTCTTC.

The chain joins TRBV11-2 to TRBJ2-5; 11 nucleotides line up with TRBD2. Per the germline V gene, CDR1 is SGHAT and CDR2 is FQNNGV. V shed 5 bases, J shed 11 bases, and the junction held 16 bases outside the gene matches. The CDR3 length is 16 residues. Here the CDR3 DNA reads TGTGCCAGCAGCGCAAGACTAGCGGGGACCTACAATGAGCAGTACTTC. This gives the protein CASSARLAGTYNEQYF.

Here the CDR3 reads CASSYSSLAGNYEQYF. DNA for the CDR3: TGTGCCAGCAGTTACTCGAGCCTAGCGGGCAACTACGAGCAGTACTTC. This chain connects TRBV6-5 to TRBJ2-7; 8 nucleotides agree with TRBD2. V shed 0 bases and J 3 bases; nucleotides not matched to a gene: 7. The V gene's germline CDR1 is MNHEY and CDR2 SVGAGI. The CDR3 contains 16 residues.

This clonotype was seen only a few times. J is TRBJ2-7 and V is TRBV12-3 or TRBV12-4; the match to TRBD2 covers 8 bases. Unmatched junction bases numbered 5, after V lost 7 bases and J lost 3 bases. The CDR3 length is 13 residues. CDR3 DNA sequence: TGTGCCAGCAAACTAGCGGAGAACTACGAGCAGTACTTC. Its translation is CASKLAENYEQYF.

About this clonotype itself: Mismatch with germline at one junction end may stem from a read error. The rearrangement uses TRBV5-1 and TRBJ2-1, with D possibly being TRBD1 or TRBD2 (5 bases each). Germline V gene sequence: CDR1 SGHRS, CDR2 YFSETQ. The CDR3 has 14 amino acids. The CDR3 sequence is CASRPGTLYNVQFF. As DNA, the CDR3 is TGCGCCAGCAGGCCGGGGACCTTATACAATGTGCAGTTCTTC.

Points on this clonotype: Sequence at one end of the junction differs from germline and may be a read error. V and J are TRBV10-2 and TRBJ2-3; TRBD1 agrees at 9 bases. This CDR3 comprises 14 residues. Germline CDR1 and CDR2: WSHSY and SAAADI. CDR3 sequence (DNA): TGCGCCGGCAGTGACAGGGGGATCAAGGATACGCAGTATTTT. The encoded protein is CAGSDRGIKDTQYF.

The table lists this clonotype with a count of one. The rearrangement joins TRBV12-3 or TRBV12-4 to TRBJ2-7; 7 nucleotides match TRBD2. The J call is in doubt because the DNA end fits TRBJ2-5 better. The CDR3 runs 14 residues. This CDR3 is CATTSRGYSGTQYF. The CDR3 bases are TGTGCCACCACTTCGCGGGGGTACTCGGGGACCCAGTACTTC.

This clonotype was seen only a few times. The rearrangement links TRBV4-1 to TRBJ2-7; D may be TRBD1 or TRBD2 (5 bases each). The CDR3 extends over 15 amino acids. Germline CDR1 is MGHRA and CDR2 is YSYEKL. Trimming left V 4 bases short and J 2 bases short, with 15 bases between. This chain's CDR3 is CASSPSGGEAYEQYF. CDR3 coding DNA: TGCGCCAGCAGCCCTTCTGGGGGTGAGGCCTACGAGCAGTACTTC.

This clonotype was seen a few times. The genes are TRBV20-1 and TRBJ2-7, with 7 bases matching TRBD2. In germline, CDR1 is DFQATT, CDR2 SNEGSKA (reference sequence). Germline trimming cut 3 bases from V and 2 bases from J; bases unmatched to any gene: 7. The CDR3 covers 14 residues. In nucleotides, the CDR3 is TGCAGTGCTAGGGGGGGGACCCTCGCCTACGAGCAGTACTTC. Amino acid sequence: CSARGGTLAYEQYF.

A few counts support this clonotype. This sequence joins TRBV27 and TRBJ1-2; D perhaps matches TRBD1 (5 bases). There are 13 residues in the CDR3. Trimming took 7 bases from V and 8 from J, leaving 17 bases between them. Germline CDR1 reads MNHEY; CDR2 reads SMNVEV (reference sequence). CDR3 DNA sequence: TGTGCCAGCACCGGTGCAGAACGGGGCGGCTACACCTTC. As protein: CASTGAERGGYTF.

The CDR3 DNA is TGTGCCAGCAGTGAGACTAGTGCTAGCACAGATACGCAGTATTTT. Translating gives CASSETSASTDTQYF. This chain links TRBV25-1 with TRBJ2-3, with a weak D call TRBD2 (6 bases). This CDR3 has 15 residues. CDR1 and CDR2 from the germline V gene are MGHDK and SYGVNS. Trimming cost V 3 bases and J 0 bases, with 10 bases left between them.

V is TRBV28 and J is TRBJ2-4, with D perhaps TRBD2 (6 bases). With 5 bases removed from V and 0 bases from J, the gap between germline ends came to 20 bases. CDR1 and CDR2 from the germline V gene are MDHEN and SYDVKM. The CDR3 runs to 18 residues. The CDR3 protein is CASSVTRSGEVAKNIQYF. CDR3 nucleotide sequence: TGTGCCAGCAGTGTAACCCGGTCGGGGGAAGTAGCCAAAAACATTCAGTACTTC. The full variable domain, in which reference TRBV28 and TRBJ2-4 provide the parts outside the CDR3, is DVKVTQSSRYLVKRTGEKVFLECVQDMDHENMFWYRQDPGLGLRLIYFSYDVKMKEKGDIPEGYSVSREKKERFSLILESASTNQTSMYLCASSVTRSGEVAKNIQYFGAGTRLSVL.

This clonotype came up a few times. This sequence joins TRBV7-2 and TRBJ2-1, with 11 bases matching TRBD2. Germline lookup yields CDR1 SGHTA and CDR2 FQGNSA. V was pared by 5 bases and J by 6 bases, with 6 bases of the junction left unmatched. CDR3 length: 15 residues. CDR3 coding DNA: TGTGCCAGCAGCGAGGGACTAGCGGCGCGCAATGAGCAGTTCTTC. It encodes CASSEGLAARNEQFF.

The chain uses TRBV20-1 and TRBJ2-3, with TRBD2 as a possible D gene (5 bases). Trimming removed 3 bases from V and 7 bases from J, with 8 bases in between. CDR1 and CDR2 (germline): DFQATT, SNEGSKA (reference sequence). CDR3 size: 11 residues. The CDR3 spells CSARTMNTQYF. CDR3 coding DNA: TGCAGTGCTAGGACTATGAATACGCAGTATTTT.